This TCR beta chain is from a study of neurological immune-mediated disorders. Overall study findings and caveats: There was no association between the multiple sclerosis repertoire cluster and any clinical or MRI feature. When repertoires were grouped phylogenetically, those of 18 of 34 multiple sclerosis patients fell into one related-CDR3 cluster, a possible signature.

The time point here: longitudinal time-point 3. Stored at -80 C, 2 million PBMCs were the source of the unsorted libraries. This clonotype was seen repeatedly, ten times or more. Antigen: not known. 5'RACE generated cDNA with 10-nucleotide random UMIs. TCRdb re-analysed the 5' RACE reads in MiXCR, keeping a single row per CDR3 protein. The sample lists 84,000 or so distinct CDR3 sequences, under 4.5% seen once, with more than 5% in the top ten. The V and J ends lost 4 bases and 3 bases, in that order; junction bases with no gene match: 13. The CDR3 extends over 17 amino acids. Germline-derived CDR1 and CDR2 are SEHNR and FQNEAQ (reference sequence).

This sequence was found in a woman aged 55-70 years with multiple sclerosis. V usage is TRBV7-9 and J usage is TRBJ2-5, with 8 bases lining up with TRBD2. Material for sequencing was PBMCs. For the CDR3, the DNA is TGTGCCAGCAGCTCGATGGGGCGGGGGGTAAGAGAAGAGACCCAGTACTTC. Translated: CASSSMGRGVREETQYF. Full variable domain (remainder filled in from reference TRBV7-9 and TRBJ2-5): DTGVSQNPRHKITKRGQNVTFRCDPISEHNRLYWYRQTLGQGPEFLTYFQNEAQLEKSRLLSDRFSAERPKGSFSTLEIQRTEQGDSAMYLCASSSMGRGVREETQYFGPGTRLLVL.